This T cell receptor (beta chain) originates from a study of T cells in Graves' hyperthyroidism and ophthalmopathy. The CDR3 regions of TCR beta were amplified from RNA transcripts. HTBI primers were used for first-round RT-PCR of the TCR CDR3. Via MiXCR, TCRdb re-called the multiplex PCR reads, giving one row per CDR3 protein. The repertoire consists of more than 550,000 distinct CDR3 sequences, with around 19% occurring once and the leading ten covering about a sixth. Blood dates from first hyperthyroidism diagnosis, before any ophthalmopathy symptoms. Germline CDR1 LGHDT, CDR2 YNNKEL (reference sequence). The CDR3 runs to 16 residues. Deletions cut 0 bases from V and 3 bases from J, with 14 bases between. At least ten counts were recorded for this clonotype. What it recognizes is unknown. Study-level points and caveats: Also found in blood were most expanded thyroid clonotypes above 0.001. A 13 V-J signature model discriminated ophthalmopathy versus stable hyperthyroidism.

The chain combines TRBV3-1 with TRBJ1-2; no clear D. Sequenced: blood. This sequence originates from a woman in her forties or fifties with Graves' hyperthyroidism that later progressed to Graves' ophthalmopathy. CDR3 region: CASSQDEGNFYYGYTF. The CDR3 bases are TGTGCCAGCAGCCAAGATGAAGGGAATTTTTACTATGGCTACACCTTC.